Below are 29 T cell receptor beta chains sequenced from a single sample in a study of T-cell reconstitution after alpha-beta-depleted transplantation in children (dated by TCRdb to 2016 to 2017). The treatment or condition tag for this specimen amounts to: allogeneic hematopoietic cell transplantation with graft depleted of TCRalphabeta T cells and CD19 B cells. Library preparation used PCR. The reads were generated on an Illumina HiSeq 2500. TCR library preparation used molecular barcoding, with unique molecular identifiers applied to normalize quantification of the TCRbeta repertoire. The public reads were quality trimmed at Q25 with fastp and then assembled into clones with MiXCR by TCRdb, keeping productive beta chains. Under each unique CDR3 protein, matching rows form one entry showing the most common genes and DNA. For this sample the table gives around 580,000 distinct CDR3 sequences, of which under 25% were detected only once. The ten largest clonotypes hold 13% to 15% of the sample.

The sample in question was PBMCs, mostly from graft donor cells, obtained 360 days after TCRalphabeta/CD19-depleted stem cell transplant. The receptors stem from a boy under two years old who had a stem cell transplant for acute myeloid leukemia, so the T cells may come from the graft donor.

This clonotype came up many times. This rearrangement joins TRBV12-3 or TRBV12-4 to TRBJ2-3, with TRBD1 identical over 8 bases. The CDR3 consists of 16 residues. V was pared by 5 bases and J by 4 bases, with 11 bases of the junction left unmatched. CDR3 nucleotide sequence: TGTGCCAGCAGTCCCCGAAGGACAGGGATTGCAGATACGCAGTATTTT. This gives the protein CASSPRRTGIADTQYF.

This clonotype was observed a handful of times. CDR3 nucleotides: TGCAGCGGGCTTAAAGAGTCCTACAATGAGCAGTTCTTC. It codes for CSGLKESYNEQFF. J is TRBJ2-1 and V is TRBV29-1; D is unresolved. The germline CDR1 and CDR2 sequences are SQVTM and ANQGSEA. The V and J ends lost 7 bases and 1 base respectively, with 11 bases between them. CDR3 length: 13 amino acids.

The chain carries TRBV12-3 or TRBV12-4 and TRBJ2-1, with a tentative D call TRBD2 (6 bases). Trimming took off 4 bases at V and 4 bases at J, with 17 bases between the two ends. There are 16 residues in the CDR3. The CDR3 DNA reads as TGTGCCAGCAGTTGGAGGGGAACAGGCTTATACAATGAGCAGTTCTTC. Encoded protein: CASSWRGTGLYNEQFF.

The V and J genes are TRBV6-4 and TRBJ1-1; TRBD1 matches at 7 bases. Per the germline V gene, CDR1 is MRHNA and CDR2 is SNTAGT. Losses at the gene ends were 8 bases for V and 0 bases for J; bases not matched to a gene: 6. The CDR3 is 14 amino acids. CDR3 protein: CASLRGHMNTEAFF. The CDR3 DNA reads TGTGCCAGCTTGAGGGGGCACATGAACACTGAAGCTTTCTTT.

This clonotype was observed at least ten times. The CDR3 DNA sequence: TGTGCCAGCAGTTACCGACAAAACACCGGGGAGCTGTTTTTT. This encodes CASSYRQNTGELFF. This chain joins TRBV6-5 and TRBJ2-2, with unresolved D. The CDR3 consists of 14 residues. The germline CDR1 and CDR2 sequences are MNHEY and SVGAGI. V was shortened by 2 bases and J by 2 bases, with 6 bases between the two germline ends.

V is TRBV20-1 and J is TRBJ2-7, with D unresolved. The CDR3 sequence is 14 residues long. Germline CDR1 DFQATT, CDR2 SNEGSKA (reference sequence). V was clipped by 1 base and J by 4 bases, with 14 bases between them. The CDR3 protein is CSARGTLTIYEQYV. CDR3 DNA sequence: TGCAGTGCTAGAGGTACTCTTACAATATACGAGCAGTACGTC.

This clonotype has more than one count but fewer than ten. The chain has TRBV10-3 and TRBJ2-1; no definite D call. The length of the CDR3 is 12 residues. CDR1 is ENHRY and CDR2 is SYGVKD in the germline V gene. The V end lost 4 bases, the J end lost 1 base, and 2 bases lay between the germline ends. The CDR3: CAISGSYNEQFF. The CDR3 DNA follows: TGTGCCATCAGTGGGTCCTACAATGAGCAGTTCTTC.

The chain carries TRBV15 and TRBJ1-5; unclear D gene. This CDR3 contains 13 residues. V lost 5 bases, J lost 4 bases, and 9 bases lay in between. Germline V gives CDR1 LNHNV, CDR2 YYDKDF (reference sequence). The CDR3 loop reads CATSERRNQPQHF. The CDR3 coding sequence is TGTGCCACCAGCGAAAGACGGAATCAGCCCCAGCATTTT.

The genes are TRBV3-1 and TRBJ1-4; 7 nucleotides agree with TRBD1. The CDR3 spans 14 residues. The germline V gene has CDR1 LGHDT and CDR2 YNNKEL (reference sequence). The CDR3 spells CTIRGGGGNEKLFF. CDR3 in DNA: TGTACCATCAGAGGGGGCGGCGGTAATGAAAAACTGTTTTTT.

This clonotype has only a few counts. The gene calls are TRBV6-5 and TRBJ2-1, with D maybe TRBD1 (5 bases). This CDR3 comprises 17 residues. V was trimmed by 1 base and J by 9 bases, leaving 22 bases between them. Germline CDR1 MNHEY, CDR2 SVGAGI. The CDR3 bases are TGTGCCAGCAGTTACTGGCTGGGGCAAGGGTCGTCCAGTGAGCAGTTCTTC. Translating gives CASSYWLGQGSSSEQFF.

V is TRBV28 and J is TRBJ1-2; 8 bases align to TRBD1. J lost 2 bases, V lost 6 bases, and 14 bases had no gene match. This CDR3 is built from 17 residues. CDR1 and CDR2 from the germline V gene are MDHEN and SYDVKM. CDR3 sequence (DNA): TGTGCCAGCAGGACCTGGACAGGGAAAATAAACAACTATGGCTACACCTTC. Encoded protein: CASRTWTGKINNYGYTF.

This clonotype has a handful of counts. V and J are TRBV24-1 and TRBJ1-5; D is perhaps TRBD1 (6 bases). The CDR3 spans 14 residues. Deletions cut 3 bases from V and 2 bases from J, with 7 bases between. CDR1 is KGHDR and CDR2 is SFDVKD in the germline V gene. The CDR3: CATSDRQGNQPQHF. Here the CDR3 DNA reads TGTGCCACCAGTGATCGACAGGGCAATCAGCCCCAGCATTTT.

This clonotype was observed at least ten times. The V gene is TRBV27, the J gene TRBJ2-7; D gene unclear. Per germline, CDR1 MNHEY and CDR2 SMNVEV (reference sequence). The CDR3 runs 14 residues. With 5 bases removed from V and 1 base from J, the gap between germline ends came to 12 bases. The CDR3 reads CASSPQRNSYEQYV. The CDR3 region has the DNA TGTGCCAGCAGTCCCCAACGGAATTCCTACGAGCAGTACGTC.

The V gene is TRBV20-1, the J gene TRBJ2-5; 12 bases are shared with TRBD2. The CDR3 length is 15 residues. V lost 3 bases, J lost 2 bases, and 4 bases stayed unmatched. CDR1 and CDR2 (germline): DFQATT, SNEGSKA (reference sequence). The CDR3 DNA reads TGCAGTGCTAGGTTACTAGCGGGGGGTCAAGAGACCCAGTACTTC. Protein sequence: CSARLLAGGQETQYF.

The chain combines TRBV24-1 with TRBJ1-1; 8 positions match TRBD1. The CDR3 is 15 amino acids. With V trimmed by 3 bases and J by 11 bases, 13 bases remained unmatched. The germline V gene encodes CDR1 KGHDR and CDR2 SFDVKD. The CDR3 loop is CATSDPQGAKVNAFF. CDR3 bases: TGTGCCACCAGTGATCCCCAGGGGGCGAAGGTAAATGCTTTCTTT.

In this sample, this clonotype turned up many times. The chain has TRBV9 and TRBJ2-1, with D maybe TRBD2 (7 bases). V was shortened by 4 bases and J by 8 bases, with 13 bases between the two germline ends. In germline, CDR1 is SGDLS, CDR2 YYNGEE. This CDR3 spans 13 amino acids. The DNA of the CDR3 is TGTGCCAGCAGCATCCAAGGGGGGGATGAGCAGTTCTTC. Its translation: CASSIQGGDEQFF.

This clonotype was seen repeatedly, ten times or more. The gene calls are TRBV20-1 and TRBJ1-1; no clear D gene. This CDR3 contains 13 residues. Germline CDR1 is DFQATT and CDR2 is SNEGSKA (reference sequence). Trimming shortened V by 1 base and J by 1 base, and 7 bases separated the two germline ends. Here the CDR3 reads CSARAAGNTEAFF. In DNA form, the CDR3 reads TGCAGTGCTAGAGCGGCGGGGAACACTGAAGCTTTCTTT.

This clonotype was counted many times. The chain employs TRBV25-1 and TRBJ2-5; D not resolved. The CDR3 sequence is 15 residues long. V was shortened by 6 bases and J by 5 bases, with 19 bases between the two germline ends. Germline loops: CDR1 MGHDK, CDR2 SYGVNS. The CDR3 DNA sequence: TGTGCCAGCAGCCTTGGAGCTAACTCCCGGGAGACCCAGTACTTC. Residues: CASSLGANSRETQYF.

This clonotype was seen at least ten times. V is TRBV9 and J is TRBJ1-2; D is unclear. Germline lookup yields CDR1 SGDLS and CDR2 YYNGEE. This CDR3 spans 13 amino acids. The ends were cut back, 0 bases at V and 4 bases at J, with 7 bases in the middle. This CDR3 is CASSVEGSYGYTF. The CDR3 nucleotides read TGTGCCAGCAGCGTAGAGGGCTCCTATGGCTACACCTTC.

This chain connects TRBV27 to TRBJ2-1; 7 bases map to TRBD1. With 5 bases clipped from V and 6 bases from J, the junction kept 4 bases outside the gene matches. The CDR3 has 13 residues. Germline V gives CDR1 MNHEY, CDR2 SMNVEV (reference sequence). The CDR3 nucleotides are TGTGCCAGCAGTCGAGCAGGGGGCAATGAGCAGTTCTTC. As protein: CASSRAGGNEQFF.

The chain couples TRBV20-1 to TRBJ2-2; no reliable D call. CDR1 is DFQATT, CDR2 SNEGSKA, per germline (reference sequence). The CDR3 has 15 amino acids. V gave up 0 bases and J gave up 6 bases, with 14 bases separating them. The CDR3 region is CSARDPAKGSGELFF. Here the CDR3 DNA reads TGCAGTGCTAGAGATCCTGCGAAGGGATCCGGGGAGCTGTTTTTT.

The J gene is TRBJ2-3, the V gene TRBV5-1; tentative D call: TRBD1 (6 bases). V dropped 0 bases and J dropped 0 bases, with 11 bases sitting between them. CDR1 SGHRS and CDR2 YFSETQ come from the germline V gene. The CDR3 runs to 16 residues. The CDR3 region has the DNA TGCGCCAGCAGCTTGGAGGGACAAGCTAGCACAGATACGCAGTATTTT. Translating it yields CASSLEGQASTDTQYF. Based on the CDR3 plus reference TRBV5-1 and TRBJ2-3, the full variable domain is KAGVTQTPRYLIKTRGQQVTLSCSPISGHRSVSWYQQTPGQGLQFLFEYFSETQRNKGNFPGRFSGRQFSNSRSEMNVSTLELGDSALYLCASSLEGQASTDTQYFGPGTRLTVL.

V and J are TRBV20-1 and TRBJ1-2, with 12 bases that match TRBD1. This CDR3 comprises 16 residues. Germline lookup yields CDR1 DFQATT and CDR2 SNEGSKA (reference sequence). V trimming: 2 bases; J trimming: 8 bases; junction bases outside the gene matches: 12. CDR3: CSARTGAGQGAQGYTF. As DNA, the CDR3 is TGCAGTGCTAGAACCGGTGCGGGACAGGGGGCTCAGGGCTACACCTTC.

The CDR3 protein is CASNGTSGGREFF. CDR3 nucleotides: TGTGCCAGCAACGGGACTAGCGGGGGCCGTGAGTTCTTC. The V call is TRBV21-1, the J call TRBJ2-1; the table's D call TRBD2 went unverified against the DNA. TRBV21-1 is a pseudogene segment. The CDR3 spans 13 residues.

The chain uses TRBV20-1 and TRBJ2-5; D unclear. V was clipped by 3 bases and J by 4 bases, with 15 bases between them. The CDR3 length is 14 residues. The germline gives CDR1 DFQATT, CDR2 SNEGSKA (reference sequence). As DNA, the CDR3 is TGCAGTGCTAGCCGGGTCAAGTCGAGAGAGACCCAGTACTTC. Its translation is CSASRVKSRETQYF.

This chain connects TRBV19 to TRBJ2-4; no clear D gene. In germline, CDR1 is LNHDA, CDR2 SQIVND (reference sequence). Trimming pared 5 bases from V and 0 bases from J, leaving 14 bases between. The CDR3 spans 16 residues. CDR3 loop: CASSSPEREAKNIQYF. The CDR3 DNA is TGTGCCAGTAGTTCACCGGAGAGAGAAGCCAAAAACATTCAGTACTTC.

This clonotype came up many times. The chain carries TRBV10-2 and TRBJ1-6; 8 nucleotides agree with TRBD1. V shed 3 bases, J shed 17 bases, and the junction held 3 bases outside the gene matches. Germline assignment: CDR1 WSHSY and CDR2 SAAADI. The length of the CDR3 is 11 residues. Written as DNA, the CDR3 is TGCGCCAGCAGTGAAGGGACAGGCGTCCACTTT. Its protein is CASSEGTGVHF.

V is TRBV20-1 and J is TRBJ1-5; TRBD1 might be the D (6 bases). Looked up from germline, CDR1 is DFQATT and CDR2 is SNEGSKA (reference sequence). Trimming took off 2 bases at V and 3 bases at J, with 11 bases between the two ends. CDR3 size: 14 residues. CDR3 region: CSARTGLDNQPQHF. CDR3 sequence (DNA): TGCAGTGCTAGAACAGGGTTGGACAATCAGCCCCAGCATTTT.

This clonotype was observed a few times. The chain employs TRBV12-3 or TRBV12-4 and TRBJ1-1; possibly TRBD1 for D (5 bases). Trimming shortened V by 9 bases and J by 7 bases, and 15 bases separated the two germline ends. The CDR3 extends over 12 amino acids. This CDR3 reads CASRWGEVEAFF. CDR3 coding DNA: TGTGCCAGTCGGTGGGGCGAGGTTGAAGCTTTCTTT.